Following are 17 T cell receptor beta chains from one sample sequenced in a study of blood T cell repertoires in COVID-19. Sequencing used immunoSEQ multiplex PCR; TCRdb keeps in-frame clones, though not all of them. This sample carries a few hundred thousand clones, 87% of them seen once, and the ten largest clones take more than 8.5%. Sequenced material: PBMCs or T cells enriched from blood (not recorded which). The receptors shown here come from a young woman who had recovered from COVID-19.

The rearrangement links TRBV7-2 to TRBJ2-7, with D uncertain. The CDR3 is 13 amino acids. The V gene's germline CDR1 is SGHTA and CDR2 FQGNSA. Trimming removed 5 bases from V and 6 bases from J, with 14 bases in between. CDR3 in DNA: TGTGCCAGCAGCACTGCCCCTCCGGGCGAGCAGTACTTC. Translation gives CASSTAPPGEQYF.

The chain links TRBV11-2 to TRBJ2-1, with 7 bases matching TRBD1. This CDR3 comprises 16 residues. Per the germline V gene, CDR1 is SGHAT and CDR2 is FQNNGV. J was trimmed by 6 bases and V by 5 bases; bases with no gene match: 13. This CDR3 reads CASSLIRDRTSNEQFF. CDR3 nucleotides: TGTGCCAGCAGCCTAATCCGGGACAGAACCTCCAATGAGCAGTTCTTC.

CDR3 nucleotide sequence: TGCGCCAGCAGCGTGACTAGCAGCTCCCAAGAGACCCAGTACTTC. It encodes CASSVTSSSQETQYF. This sequence joins TRBV5-1 and TRBJ2-5; 7 bases are shared with TRBD2. J gave up 1 base and V 4 bases, and 7 bases lay outside the gene matches. The germline V gene encodes CDR1 SGHRS and CDR2 YFSETQ. This CDR3 is 15 amino acids long. Using reference TRBV5-1 and TRBJ2-5 for the parts outside the CDR3, the full variable domain is KAGVTQTPRYLIKTRGQQVTLSCSPISGHRSVSWYQQTPGQGLQFLFEYFSETQRNKGNFPGRFSGRQFSNSRSEMNVSTLELGDSALYLCASSVTSSSQETQYFGPGTRLLVL.

CDR3 DNA: TGTGCCAGCAGTGTTCTCGTCAATCAGCCCCAGCATTTT. Protein sequence: CASSVLVNQPQHF. V gene TRBV2 combines with J gene TRBJ1-5; D unresolved. CDR3 length equals 13 residues. Deletions cut 4 bases from V and 3 bases from J, with 7 bases between. Germline lookup yields CDR1 SNHLY and CDR2 FYNNEI.

This chain uses TRBV12-5 with TRBJ2-3, with D possibly being TRBD1 (5 bases). V was shortened by 6 bases and J by 4 bases, with 14 bases between the two germline ends. CDR1 and CDR2 from the germline V gene are LGHNT and FRNRAP. The CDR3 length is 14 residues. The CDR3 loop reads CASGDTGRADTQYF. The CDR3 DNA is TGTGCTAGTGGGGACACCGGCCGCGCAGATACGCAGTATTTT.

V and J are TRBV23-1 and TRBJ1-5, with a tentative D call TRBD1 (6 bases). TRBV23-1 is an ORF for which the function is uncertain. V lost 10 bases to trimming and J lost 15 bases, with 13 bases between them. The CDR3 covers 9 residues. CDR3 region: CAINTQGHF. CDR3 nucleotides: TGCGCCATCAATACACAGGGGCATTTT.

CDR3 bases: TGTGCCAGCAGCTTAGGAGGGTGGCATCAGCCCCAGCATTTT. Protein product: CASSLGGWHQPQHF. The chain uses TRBV7-2 and TRBJ1-5; no reliable D call. Germline V gives CDR1 SGHTA, CDR2 FQGNSA. This CDR3 has 14 residues. The V end lost 1 base, the J end lost 5 bases, and 9 bases lay between the germline ends.

The chain combines TRBV7-6 with TRBJ2-7; 7 bases line up with TRBD1. This CDR3 spans 14 amino acids. Germline-derived CDR1 and CDR2 are SGHVS and FNYEAQ. Germline trimming cut 1 base from V and 3 bases from J; bases unmatched to any gene: 3. As DNA, the CDR3 is TGTGCCAGCAGCTTAGTACAGGGGAGCTACGAGCAGTACTTC. Translated, it gives CASSLVQGSYEQYF.

The chain combines TRBV3-1 (or the pseudogene TRBV3-2) with TRBJ2-7; 10 nucleotides match TRBD1. The ends lost 4 bases at V and 7 bases at J; junction bases unmatched: 7. This CDR3 comprises 14 residues. Germline V gene lookup returns CDR1 LGHDT and CDR2 YNNKEL (reference sequence). CDR3: CASSLRDRGHEQYF. CDR3 nucleotides: TGTGCCAGCAGCCTACGGGACAGGGGACATGAGCAGTACTTC.

The V and J genes are TRBV11-2 and TRBJ1-2, with D perhaps TRBD1 (6 bases). V lost 3 bases, J lost 2 bases, and 16 bases lay in between. The CDR3 has 16 residues. Looked up from germline, CDR1 is SGHAT and CDR2 is FQNNGV. CDR3 DNA sequence: TGTGCCAGCAGCTTTGTCGGGACAACTCCAAACTATGGCTACACCTTC. Protein product: CASSFVGTTPNYGYTF.

This clone was recorded once. This chain links TRBV11-2 with TRBJ1-1; 9 positions match TRBD1. V dropped 1 base and J dropped 6; count of bases not matched to a gene: 3. The CDR3 totals 14 residues. From germline, CDR1 is SGHAT and CDR2 FQNNGV. The CDR3 nucleotides read TGTGCCAGCAGCTTAGGACAGGGGGAGGCTGAAGCTTTCTTT. It translates to CASSLGQGEAEAFF.

V usage is TRBV7-2 and J usage is TRBJ2-7; the match to TRBD2 covers 7 bases. The germline gives CDR1 SGHTA, CDR2 FQGNSA. J gave up 0 bases and V 4 bases, and 12 bases lay outside the gene matches. This CDR3 has 17 residues. Here the CDR3 DNA reads TGTGCCAGCAGCTCCCGAGGTGGGGGAGGGATCTCCTACGAGCAGTACTTC. Amino acid sequence: CASSSRGGGGISYEQYF.

The chain is built from TRBV6-1 and TRBJ1-1, with D uncertain. The CDR3 covers 18 residues. In germline, CDR1 is MNHNS, CDR2 SASEGT. Deletions cut 0 bases from V and 3 bases from J, with 20 bases between. CDR3 sequence reads: CASSEARAWRPRDTEAFF. CDR3 coding DNA: TGTGCCAGCAGTGAAGCTAGAGCTTGGAGACCGCGGGACACTGAAGCTTTCTTT.

The chain couples TRBV6-6 to TRBJ1-5; D is unclear. CDR3 length: 17 amino acids. Per germline, CDR1 MNHNY and CDR2 SVGAGI (reference sequence). The V gene lost 5 bases and the J gene lost 2 bases, with 19 bases spanning the gap. The CDR3 DNA reads TGTGCCAGCAGTCCCCGCGGACTCCCGAAAGGCAATCAGCCCCAGCATTTT. It is translated as CASSPRGLPKGNQPQHF.

V gene TRBV7-2 combines with J gene TRBJ2-1; D gene unclear. The CDR3 has 14 amino acids. Trimming took off 4 bases at V and 3 bases at J, with 10 bases between the two ends. In germline, CDR1 is SGHTA, CDR2 FQGNSA. CDR3 sequence reads: CASSSRVDYNEQFF. The CDR3 bases are TGTGCCAGCAGCTCACGGGTAGACTACAATGAGCAGTTCTTC.

The V gene is TRBV18, the J gene TRBJ2-7, with 8 positions matching TRBD2. The CDR3 runs 15 residues. The J segment lost 6 bases and the V segment lost 1 base, leaving 8 bases of the junction unmatched. The germline V gene encodes CDR1 KGHSH and CDR2 LQKENI. The CDR3 region is CASSPRSSGSTEQYF. CDR3 sequence (DNA): TGTGCCAGCTCACCACGCTCTAGCGGGTCTACCGAGCAGTACTTC.

This chain connects TRBV7-8 to TRBJ1-1; D unclear. Trimming took 5 bases from V and 5 from J, leaving 15 bases between them. The CDR3 spans 14 residues. The germline CDR1 and CDR2 sequences are SGHVS and FQNEAQ. The CDR3 region has the DNA TGTGCCAGCAGCCTTGGCCCAAGAAGTACTGAAGCTTTCTTT. The encoded protein is CASSLGPRSTEAFF.